A single sample gave rise to the 10 T cell receptor beta chains below, sequenced in a study of cytomegalovirus exposure and HLA in healthy donors. Profiled with immunoSEQ multiplex PCR; TCRdb holds only in-frame clones, not every one. The sample lists a few hundred thousand clones; 90% were seen once. The sequenced sample was PBMCs. These receptors all stem from a woman in her late teens or twenties in good health and CMV-seronegative.

This chain links TRBV10-1 with TRBJ2-3, with TRBD2 matching over 8 bases. J gave up 3 bases and V 7 bases, and 9 bases lay outside the gene matches. This CDR3 has 15 amino acids. From germline, CDR1 is WNHNN and CDR2 SYGVQD (reference sequence). CDR3 nucleotide sequence: TGCGCCAGCACTGCGGGACTAGGAAATACAGATACGCAGTATTTT. It codes for CASTAGLGNTDTQYF.

V gene TRBV25-1 combines with J gene TRBJ2-3; 8 nucleotides align to TRBD2. CDR1 and CDR2 from the germline V gene are MGHDK and SYGVNS. Unmatched junction bases numbered 2, after V lost 5 bases and J lost 1 base. The CDR3 contains 14 residues. CDR3: CASSLGGGTDTQYF. CDR3 DNA sequence: TGTGCCAGCAGTCTCGGGGGGGGCACAGATACGCAGTATTTT.

About this clone itself: One end of the junction does not line up with germline, which may come from a read error. The chain is built from TRBV4-3 and TRBJ1-2; a possible D gene is TRBD1 (5 bases). CDR3 size: 14 residues. Looked up from germline, CDR1 is LGHNA and CDR2 is YSLEER. In DNA form, the CDR3 reads TGCACCAGCAGCCAAGACAGTTTCAGCTATGGCTACACCTTC. As protein: CTSSQDSFSYGYTF.

The chain links TRBV27 to TRBJ2-3; D possibly corresponds to TRBD2 (5 bases). The germline gives CDR1 MNHEY, CDR2 SMNVEV (reference sequence). CDR3 length: 15 residues. V was clipped by 5 bases and J by 0 bases, with 12 bases between them. The CDR3 DNA reads as TGTGCCAGCAGTCCCCGGGGAACTAGCACAGATACGCAGTATTTT. Residues: CASSPRGTSTDTQYF.

The rearrangement joins TRBV29-1 to TRBJ2-2; D unclear. The CDR3 totals 11 residues. Germline V gives CDR1 SQVTM, CDR2 ANQGSEA. V lost 8 bases and J 2 bases, leaving 6 bases between the germline ends. The CDR3 region has the DNA TGCAGCTCGACAAACACCGGGGAGCTGTTTTTT. Its protein product is CSSTNTGELFF.

The V call is TRBV4-3, the J call TRBJ2-3; D is possibly TRBD2 (5 bases). Germline CDR1 is LGHNA and CDR2 is YSLEER. The CDR3 consists of 16 residues. V lost 0 bases to trimming and J lost 4 bases, with 14 bases between them. CDR3 in DNA: TGCGCCAGCAGCCAAGAAGTGGGCGGGTCCCCAGATACGCAGTATTTT. As protein: CASSQEVGGSPDTQYF.

V is TRBV11-2 and J is TRBJ2-7, with D possibly matching TRBD1 (5 bases). The germline V and J ends were trimmed by 6 bases and 0 bases, with 12 bases remaining between them. CDR3 length: 14 amino acids. Germline loops: CDR1 SGHAT, CDR2 FQNNGV. CDR3 coding DNA: TGTGCCAGCAGAATGACAGTAAGCTCCTACGAGCAGTACGTC. Its protein is CASRMTVSSYEQYV.

In its sample, this clone was seen once. The rearrangement uses TRBV6-1 and TRBJ1-1; TRBD1 might be the D (6 bases). The V end was cut by 1 base, the J end by 0 bases, with 9 bases between. The CDR3 covers 15 residues. The germline V gene has CDR1 MNHNS and CDR2 SASEGT. In DNA, the CDR3 is TGTGCCAGCAGTGAAGAGGGGGTAATGAACACTGAAGCTTTCTTT. Translated: CASSEEGVMNTEAFF.

This chain connects TRBV27 to TRBJ2-2; TRBD2 aligns across 11 bases. Germline V lookup: CDR1 MNHEY, CDR2 SMNVEV (reference sequence). This CDR3 comprises 19 residues. The V segment lost 7 bases and the J segment 0 bases; nucleotides outside the gene matches: 13. CDR3 coding DNA: TGTGCCAGCACCTCACCCTATAGCGGGGGGGTTCCGAACACCGGGGAGCTGTTTTTT. Amino acid sequence: CASTSPYSGGVPNTGELFF.

The chain uses TRBV14 and TRBJ2-2, with TRBD2 matching over 10 bases. V gave up 4 bases and J gave up 0 bases; unmatched junction bases: 5. Germline V lookup: CDR1 SGHDN, CDR2 FVKESK. This CDR3 comprises 17 residues. The CDR3, as DNA: TGTGCCAGCAGCCGCCTCACTAGCGGGGCGAACACCGGGGAGCTGTTTTTT. Translating gives CASSRLTSGANTGELFF.